This T cell receptor beta chain was sequenced in a study of T cells in Graves' hyperthyroidism and ophthalmopathy. Across the study: At the time of initial diagnosis and before any treatment, peripheral blood was collected.

Sample collection date corresponds to first hyperthyroidism diagnosis, prior to any ophthalmopathy symptoms. This clonotype has at least ten counts. TCR beta CDR3 region amplification was performed from RNA transcripts. Primed by the HTBI set, a first-round RT-PCR was run on the TCR CDR3. MiXCR, run by TCRdb on the multiplex PCR reads, gives a single entry per CDR3 protein. The sample records under 350,000 distinct CDR3 sequences, roughly 14% being singletons. Germline CDR1 DFQATT, CDR2 SNEGSKA (reference sequence). Trimming at V came to 0 bases and at J to 3 bases, leaving 1 base not matched to a gene. The CDR3 is 14 residues long.

The origin of this receptor is a woman aged 25 to 39 with Graves' hyperthyroidism that later progressed to Graves' ophthalmopathy. Sequenced material: blood. V and J are TRBV20-1 and TRBJ2-7; TRBD2 matches at 11 bases. The CDR3 loop reads CSAREGTSGYEQYF. CDR3 DNA sequence: TGCAGTGCTAGAGAAGGGACTAGCGGCTACGAGCAGTACTTC.